This TCR beta chain appears in the sequencing data of a study of vaccination and CD4 T cells after COVID-19. Across the whole study: Participants were given two doses of BNT162b2 or mRNA-1273 vaccine. Post-COVID samples were collected a median around 99 days following diagnosis, spanning 35 to 161. Study-wide results and limits: In median terms, SARS-CoV-2-reactive clonotypes went from approximately 21 to 40, a nonsignificant rise.

Turning to this clonotype: Its antigen remains unknown.

Time point here: late sampling 161 to 241 days after vaccination in a few convalescent patients. Per germline, CDR1 MGHDK and CDR2 SYGVNS. CDR3 size: 13 residues. The ends were cut back, 10 bases at V and 5 bases at J, with 18 bases in the middle. TCRdb independently ran MiXCR on the PCR reads; one entry per CDR3 protein. The data show roughly 28,000 distinct CDR3 sequences, about 50% seen once. The chain couples TRBV25-1 to TRBJ2-7; TRBD1 or TRBD2 may be the D gene (7 bases each). The TCR sequence derives from a human donor who had recovered from COVID-19. The sequenced sample was CD4+ T cells from blood, obtained about 7 months after SARS-CoV-2 vaccination. CDR3 nucleotide sequence: TGTGCCACCACCCAGGGGGGGATCGACGAGCAGTACTTC. It codes for CATTQGGIDEQYF.